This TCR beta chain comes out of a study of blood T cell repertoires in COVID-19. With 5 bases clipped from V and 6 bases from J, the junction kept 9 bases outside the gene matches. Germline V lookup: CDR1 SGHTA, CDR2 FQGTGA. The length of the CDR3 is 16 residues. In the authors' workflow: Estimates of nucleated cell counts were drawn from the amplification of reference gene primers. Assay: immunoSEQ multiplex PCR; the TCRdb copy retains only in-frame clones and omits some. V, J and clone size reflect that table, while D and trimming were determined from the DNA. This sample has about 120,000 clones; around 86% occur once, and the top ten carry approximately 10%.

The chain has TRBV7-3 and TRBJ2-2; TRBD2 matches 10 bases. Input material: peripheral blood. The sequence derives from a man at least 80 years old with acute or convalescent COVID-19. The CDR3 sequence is CASSDPSGGDSGELFF. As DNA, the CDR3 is TGTGCCAGCAGCGACCCTAGCGGGGGAGACTCCGGGGAGCTGTTTTTT.